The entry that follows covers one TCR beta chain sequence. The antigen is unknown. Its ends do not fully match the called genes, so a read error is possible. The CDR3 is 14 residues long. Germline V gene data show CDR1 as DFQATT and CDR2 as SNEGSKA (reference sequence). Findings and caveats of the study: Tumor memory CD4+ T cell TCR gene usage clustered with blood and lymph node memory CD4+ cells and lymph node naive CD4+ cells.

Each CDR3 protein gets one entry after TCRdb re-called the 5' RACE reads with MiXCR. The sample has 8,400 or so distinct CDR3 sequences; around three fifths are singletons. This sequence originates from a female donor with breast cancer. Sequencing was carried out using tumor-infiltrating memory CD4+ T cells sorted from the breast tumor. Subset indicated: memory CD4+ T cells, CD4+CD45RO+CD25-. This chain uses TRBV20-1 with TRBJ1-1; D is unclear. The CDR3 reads CSAIYPQENIEAFF. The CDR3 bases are TGCAGTGCTATTTATCCCCAGGAGAACATTGAAGCTTTCTTT.